These 3 T cell receptor beta chains were all obtained from the same sample, sequenced in a study of neurological immune-mediated disorders (dated by TCRdb to the late 2010s). To prepare the library, 5' RACE was applied. Data came from an Illumina HiSeq 2500. TCRdb applied fastp at Q25 and MiXCR to the public reads, then kept only in-frame beta chains. Each CDR3 protein gets just one entry, which takes the most common genes and DNA from the rows behind it. The sample data list approximately 48,000 distinct CDR3 sequences, and approximately 3% of these were observed just once. The ten biggest clones cover approximately 15% of the sample. The sequenced material came from PBMCs. Receptor source: a woman in her forties or fifties with multiple sclerosis.

A note on this clonotype: A much larger clone lies a single base off, so this may be a read error. This sequence joins TRBV7-2 and TRBJ2-4, with a possible D match to TRBD1 (7 bases). This CDR3 region has 15 residues. CDR1 and CDR2 from the germline V gene are SGHTA and FQGNSA. The V and J ends lost 5 bases and 3 bases respectively, with 14 bases between them. The CDR3 nucleotides are TGTGCCAGCAGCGTAGGGGGCGGGAACAAAAACATTCAGTACTTC. This codes for CASSVGGGNKNIQYF.

This clonotype showed up many times. The CDR3 nucleotides read TGTGCCAGCAGCTCCCCTTTACCTGGAAACACCATATATTTT. It specifies CASSSPLPGNTIYF. The rearrangement links TRBV7-9 to TRBJ1-3; D is undetermined. The germline V gene has CDR1 SEHNR and CDR2 FQNEAQ (reference sequence). This CDR3 has 14 amino acids. V was trimmed by 4 bases and J by 2 bases, leaving 9 bases between them.

This clonotype was picked up many times. The J gene is TRBJ2-5, the V gene TRBV7-3; 7 bases align to TRBD2. With V trimmed by 2 bases and J by 5 bases, 2 bases remained unmatched. Germline CDR1 is SGHTA and CDR2 is FQGTGA. The CDR3 covers 13 residues. CDR3 nucleotide sequence: TGTGCCAGCAGCTTACACGGGAGGGAGACCCAGTACTTC. It yields the protein CASSLHGRETQYF.